What follows are 32 T cell receptor beta chains derived from one specimen sequenced in a study of blood T cell repertoires in COVID-19. Sequencing used immunoSEQ multiplex PCR; TCRdb keeps in-frame clones, though not all of them. Here the sample spans 30,000 to 45,000 clones, 78% being singletons. The sequenced sample consisted of peripheral blood. These receptors were collected from a man aged 55-75 years with acute or convalescent COVID-19.

The chain is built from TRBV7-8 and TRBJ2-7; TRBD1 matches 8 bases. V lost 1 base and J lost 2; bases outside the gene matches: 7. This CDR3 is built from 16 residues. In germline, CDR1 is SGHVS, CDR2 FQNEAQ. The CDR3 DNA reads TGTGCCAGCAGCTTAGGGGGGACAGGAACCCCCTACGAGCAGTACTTC. Its protein is CASSLGGTGTPYEQYF. The whole variable domain, filled in from reference TRBV7-8 and TRBJ2-7, reads GAGVSQSPRYKVAKRGQDVALRCDPISGHVSLFWYQQALGQGPEFLTYFQNEAQLDKSGLPSDRFFAERPEGSVSTLKIQRTQQEDSAVYLCASSLGGTGTPYEQYFGPGTRLTVT.

Concerning this clone: At the DNA level, this CDR3 is encoded by other sequences in the same sample as well. The chain uses TRBV5-1 and TRBJ2-5, with 7 bases identical to TRBD1. CDR1 SGHRS and CDR2 YFSETQ come from the germline V gene. This CDR3 comprises 14 residues. V gave up 2 bases and J gave up 1 base; unmatched junction bases: 2. As DNA, the CDR3 is TGCGCCAGCAGCTTAACAGGGGCCCAAGAGACCCAGTACTTC. Protein product: CASSLTGAQETQYF.

As for this clone: At one end, the junction sequence differs from germline, possibly due to a read error. This chain links TRBV7-2 with TRBJ2-3; D possibly corresponds to TRBD2 (6 bases). Germline assignment: CDR1 SGHTA and CDR2 FQGNSA. The CDR3 is 15 residues long. The CDR3 DNA follows: TGTGCCAGCAGTTTAGGGGCCGGGAGTAAAGATACGCAGTATTTT. This encodes CASSLGAGSKDTQYF.

The chain uses TRBV5-1 and TRBJ2-3; maybe TRBD1 (5 bases). This CDR3 spans 14 amino acids. Germline values: CDR1 SGHRS, CDR2 YFSETQ. The V and J ends lost 7 bases and 2 bases respectively, with 14 bases between them. CDR3 loop: CASGRQTNTDTQYF. In DNA form, the CDR3 reads TGCGCCAGCGGTCGACAGACCAACACAGATACGCAGTATTTT.

This chain connects TRBV7-9 to TRBJ2-5; no definite D call. The CDR3 is 13 residues long. V lost 4 bases, J lost 4 bases, and 10 bases lay in between. Germline assignment: CDR1 SEHNR and CDR2 FQNEAQ (reference sequence). CDR3 sequence: CASSSSSGETQYF. CDR3 in DNA: TGTGCCAGCAGCTCATCATCCGGAGAGACCCAGTACTTC.

This clone was seen a handful of times. The chain couples TRBV20-1 to TRBJ1-1; tentatively, D is TRBD1 (5 bases). V lost 5 bases and J lost 5, with 9 bases in between. The CDR3 loop spans 11 amino acids. Germline V gene sequence: CDR1 DFQATT, CDR2 SNEGSKA (reference sequence). CDR3 protein: CSAGGGTEAFF. CDR3 sequence (DNA): TGCAGTGCTGGGGGGGGGACTGAAGCTTTCTTT.

V is TRBV12-3 or TRBV12-4 and J is TRBJ2-3; no reliable D call. The CDR3 length is 11 residues. The germline V and J ends were trimmed by 3 bases and 8 bases, with 6 bases remaining between them. CDR3: CASSFVGTQYF. The CDR3 nucleotides read TGTGCCAGCAGTTTCGTCGGTACGCAGTATTTT.

The chain carries TRBV7-8 and TRBJ2-7; TRBD2 aligns across 8 bases. This CDR3 contains 12 residues. With 4 bases clipped from V and 6 bases from J, the junction kept 2 bases outside the gene matches. Germline V lookup: CDR1 SGHVS, CDR2 FQNEAQ. The CDR3 reads CASSSSGGEQYF. The DNA for the CDR3 is TGTGCCAGCAGCTCCAGCGGGGGCGAGCAGTACTTC.

The rearrangement links TRBV25-1 to TRBJ1-6; 7 bases are shared with TRBD1. V shed 2 bases and J 5 bases; nucleotides not matched to a gene: 3. This CDR3 has 15 amino acids. Germline CDR1 is MGHDK and CDR2 is SYGVNS. The CDR3 nucleotides are TGTGCCAGCAGTGAAACGACAGGGAATAATTCACCCCTCCACTTT. It specifies CASSETTGNNSPLHF.

The table lists this clone with a count of one. The chain carries TRBV7-6 and TRBJ1-1, with a tentative D call TRBD1 (5 bases). V lost 5 bases and J 3 bases, leaving 10 bases between the germline ends. This CDR3 is 13 amino acids long. Germline-derived CDR1 and CDR2 are SGHVS and FNYEAQ. The CDR3 here is CASSPTEYTEAFF. DNA for the CDR3: TGTGCCAGCAGCCCGACAGAATACACTGAAGCTTTCTTT.

This rearrangement joins TRBV6-5 to TRBJ2-5; weak D call: TRBD2 (5 bases). The germline V gene encodes CDR1 MNHEY and CDR2 SVGAGI. Deletions cut 10 bases from V and 4 bases from J, with 16 bases between. The CDR3 is made up of 13 amino acids. In DNA form, the CDR3 reads TGTGCCACTCTGGATCGTCGGGGAGAGACCCAGTACTTC. Encoded protein: CATLDRRGETQYF.

This clone was detected many times. The chain joins TRBV7-9 to TRBJ1-1; perhaps TRBD1 as D (5 bases). This CDR3 spans 15 amino acids. Trimming stripped 0 bases from V and 1 base from J, with 9 bases between. CDR1 and CDR2 (germline): SEHNR, FQNEAQ (reference sequence). CDR3 nucleotide sequence: TGTGCCAGCAGCTTAGCTTCGACAGCGAACACTGAAGCTTTCTTT. Its protein product is CASSLASTANTEAFF. The full variable domain, in which reference TRBV7-9 and TRBJ1-1 provide the parts outside the CDR3, is DTGVSQNPRHKITKRGQNVTFRCDPISEHNRLYWYRQTLGQGPEFLTYFQNEAQLEKSRLLSDRFSAERPKGSFSTLEIQRTEQGDSAMYLCASSLASTANTEAFFGQGTRLTVV.

The chain uses TRBV7-2 and TRBJ2-1, with 7 bases identical to TRBD2. This CDR3 has 15 amino acids. V dropped 2 bases and J dropped 7; count of bases not matched to a gene: 8. Germline values: CDR1 SGHTA, CDR2 FQGNSA. The CDR3 here is CASSLLAEGPNEQFF. CDR3 sequence (DNA): TGTGCCAGCAGCTTACTAGCGGAGGGCCCAAATGAGCAGTTCTTC.

This chain uses TRBV5-8 with TRBJ2-7; TRBD1 agrees at 7 bases. Trimming removed 4 bases from V and 8 bases from J; junction bases left unmatched: 15. Germline V gene lookup returns CDR1 SGHTS and CDR2 YDEGEE. The CDR3 extends over 15 amino acids. The CDR3 spells CASSARGGQRIQQYF. CDR3 bases: TGTGCCAGCAGCGCCCGAGGGGGACAGCGCATCCAGCAGTACTTC. The full variable domain, with the rest looked up from reference TRBV5-8 and TRBJ2-7, is EAGVTQSPTHLIKTRGQQATLRCSPISGHTSVYWYQQALGLGLQFLLWYDEGEERNRGNFPPRFSGRQFPNYSSELNVNALELEDSALYLCASSARGGQRIQQYFGPGTRLTVT.

The CDR3 here is CASGRRETQYF. CDR3 in DNA: TGTGCCAGCGGGAGGAGAGAGACCCAGTACTTC. The chain employs TRBV6-5 and TRBJ2-5; the D gene is possibly TRBD2 (6 bases). This CDR3 region has 11 residues. Germline values: CDR1 MNHEY, CDR2 SVGAGI. V was shortened by 8 bases and J by 4 bases, with 8 bases between the two germline ends.

The V and J genes are TRBV7-2 and TRBJ2-7, with D unclear. Germline V gives CDR1 SGHTA, CDR2 FQGNSA. CDR3 length: 13 residues. The germline V and J ends were trimmed by 2 bases and 3 bases, with 8 bases remaining between them. The CDR3 region is CASSLRVHYEQYF. The DNA of the CDR3 is TGTGCCAGCAGCTTAAGAGTCCACTACGAGCAGTACTTC.

This chain links TRBV19 with TRBJ2-7, with TRBD1 matching over 7 bases. CDR1 LNHDA and CDR2 SQIVND come from the germline V gene (reference sequence). The CDR3 contains 13 residues. V was pared by 7 bases and J by 5 bases, with 8 bases of the junction left unmatched. CDR3 sequence: CASNGGQLDEQYF. CDR3 DNA: TGTGCCAGTAATGGGGGACAGCTGGACGAGCAGTACTTC.

This rearrangement joins TRBV11-2 to TRBJ2-5; 8 positions agree with TRBD1. The CDR3 length is 14 residues. Germline CDR1 is SGHAT and CDR2 is FQNNGV. The V segment lost 5 bases and the J segment 2 bases; nucleotides outside the gene matches: 4. The DNA of the CDR3 is TGTGCCAGCAGCCAAAGGACAGGGCAAGAGACCCAGTACTTC. This codes for CASSQRTGQETQYF.

This clone was seen a handful of times. A junction boundary mismatches the germline segment, possibly from a read error. The CDR3 loop is CASSDILAGEARETQYF. Here the CDR3 DNA reads TGTGCTAGCAGCGACATACTAGCGGGAGAAGCGAGAGAGACCCAGTACTTC. The rearrangement joins TRBV7-7 to TRBJ2-5; 11 nucleotides agree with TRBD2. Germline CDR1 SSHAT, CDR2 FNYEAQ (reference sequence). CDR3 size: 17 residues.

The CDR3 reads CASSPGDTQYF. CDR3 in DNA: TGTGCCAGCAGTCCCGGAGATACGCAGTATTTT. The chain couples TRBV5-4 to TRBJ2-3; no reliable D call. There are 11 residues in the CDR3. CDR1 is SGHNT, CDR2 YYREEE, per germline (reference sequence). V gave up 5 bases and J gave up 5 bases, with 6 bases separating them.

The J gene is TRBJ1-2, the V gene TRBV5-1; 8 bases are shared with TRBD1. Trimming at V came to 0 bases and at J to 6 bases, leaving 7 bases not matched to a gene. The length of the CDR3 is 15 residues. The germline V gene encodes CDR1 SGHRS and CDR2 YFSETQ. The CDR3 region is CASSLVQGATHGYTF. CDR3 nucleotides: TGCGCCAGCAGCTTGGTTCAGGGGGCAACTCATGGCTACACCTTC.

Of note for this clone: The junction and the germline gene differ at one end; a read error may be behind it. This CDR3 reads CASSLRQGGEQFF. The DNA for the CDR3 is TGTGCCAGCAGCTTACGGCAGGGGGGTGAGCAATTCTTC. This chain uses TRBV7-6 with TRBJ2-1, with TRBD1 as a possible D gene (7 bases). CDR1 and CDR2 (germline): SGHVS, FNYEAQ. The CDR3 extends over 13 amino acids.

This sequence joins TRBV4-1 and TRBJ2-1, with D maybe TRBD2 (6 bases). Germline CDR1 MGHRA, CDR2 YSYEKL. The CDR3 is made up of 17 amino acids. The V end lost 2 bases, the J end lost 8 bases, and 22 bases lay between the germline ends. The CDR3 loop reads CASSQPSTGAVFDEQFF. The CDR3, as DNA: TGCGCCAGCAGCCAACCTTCCACGGGAGCAGTTTTCGATGAGCAGTTCTTC.

The chain uses TRBV5-4 and TRBJ2-1; a possible D gene is TRBD2 (6 bases). This CDR3 is 11 amino acids long. CDR1 is SGHNT and CDR2 is YYREEE in the germline V gene (reference sequence). Trimming cost V 5 bases and J 12 bases, with 12 bases left between them. In DNA form, the CDR3 reads TGTGCCAGCAGGGAGGGGCGAGGGCAGTTCTTC. It encodes CASREGRGQFF.

This clone has a handful of counts. One end of the junction varies from germline; a read error may be responsible. The chain uses TRBV9 and TRBJ1-1, with 8 bases fitting TRBD1. Looked up from germline, CDR1 is SGDLS and CDR2 is YYNGEE. CDR3 size: 15 residues. CDR3 in amino acids: CASSFRDRRYTEAFF. In DNA form, the CDR3 reads TGTGCCAGCAGCTTCCGGGACAGGCGATACACCGAAGCTTTCTTT.

The chain combines TRBV4-2 with TRBJ2-4, with 10 nucleotides matching TRBD2. Unmatched junction bases numbered 7, after V lost 1 base and J lost 7 bases. From germline, CDR1 is LGHNA and CDR2 YNFKEQ. The CDR3 is 16 amino acids. DNA of the CDR3: TGTGCCAGCAGCCAAGGAACCGGGACTAGCGTTAACATTCAGTACTTC. Its translation: CASSQGTGTSVNIQYF.

This clone was counted once. The chain links TRBV6-6 to TRBJ1-5; D is uncertain. The CDR3 is 15 amino acids. Trimming removed 5 bases from V and 1 base from J, with 12 bases in between. Germline CDR1 and CDR2: MNHNY and SVGAGI (reference sequence). The CDR3 DNA reads as TGTGCCAGCAGTAACCCCGAGGTGAGCAATCAGCCCCAGCATTTT. Protein product: CASSNPEVSNQPQHF.

The CDR3 DNA reads as TGTGCCAGCACTCCCGGACAGGGATTGAGCTATGGCTACACCTTC. This codes for CASTPGQGLSYGYTF. The gene calls are TRBV6-5 and TRBJ1-2; 8 positions agree with TRBD1. From germline, CDR1 is MNHEY and CDR2 SVGAGI. The V segment lost 7 bases and the J segment 4 bases; nucleotides outside the gene matches: 11. The CDR3 contains 15 residues.

The chain uses TRBV6-2 or TRBV6-3 and TRBJ1-1, with TRBD1 identical over 9 bases. The J segment lost 6 bases and the V segment lost 0 bases, leaving 5 bases of the junction unmatched. This CDR3 region has 15 residues. Germline-derived CDR1 and CDR2 are MNHEY and SVGEGT. This CDR3 is CASSYSGTGRSEAFF. The CDR3 bases are TGTGCCAGCAGTTACTCGGGGACAGGGCGGTCTGAAGCTTTCTTT.

This clone has a handful of counts. This chain uses TRBV5-1 with TRBJ2-3; TRBD2 matches 9 bases. Germline values: CDR1 SGHRS, CDR2 YFSETQ. V lost 0 bases and J lost 3; bases outside the gene matches: 5. The length of the CDR3 is 16 residues. CDR3 sequence (DNA): TGCGCCAGCAGCTTGGATTTAGCGGGAGTAACAGATACGCAGTATTTT. It specifies CASSLDLAGVTDTQYF.

The chain carries TRBV7-2 and TRBJ2-5; 11 nucleotides line up with TRBD1. The CDR3 has 15 amino acids. CDR1 is SGHTA and CDR2 is FQGNSA in the germline V gene. The junction had 6 bases not matched to a gene; V was cut back by 8 bases and J by 1 base. CDR3 coding DNA: TGTGCCAGCCGACGGACAGGGGGCTCCCAAGAGACCCAGTACTTC. Protein product: CASRRTGGSQETQYF.

V usage is TRBV5-8 and J usage is TRBJ2-1; the match to TRBD2 covers 7 bases. Looked up from germline, CDR1 is SGHTS and CDR2 is YDEGEE. The junction had 7 bases not matched to a gene; V was cut back by 1 base and J by 6 bases. The CDR3 contains 15 residues. The CDR3 nucleotides read TGTGCCAGCAGCTTGCCAGGCCCGGGGGGCAATGAGCAGTTCTTC. Its protein is CASSLPGPGGNEQFF.